This TCR beta chain was profiled in a study of cytomegalovirus exposure and HLA in healthy donors. Overall study results and limits: Versus the approximately 700-donor mean, an Asian-associated ancestry cluster reportedly showed fewer N-insertions in a later analysis. High specificity and sensitivity for cytomegalovirus status were reported for the classifier.

This PCR relied on a set of 60 Vbeta primers and 13 Jbeta primers. Sequencing was performed with immunoSEQ multiplex PCR; in TCRdb, only in-frame clones are kept and a portion is missing. The sample shows roughly 300,000 clones, 86% of them seen only once. This CDR3 is 11 amino acids long. Unmatched junction bases numbered 3, after V lost 11 bases and J lost 3 bases. Germline V lookup: CDR1 MNHEY, CDR2 SVGAGI. About this clone: Its antigen is not identified.

This receptor was taken from a man aged 35 to 55 in good health and CMV-seropositive. Sample: PBMCs. The J gene is TRBJ2-7, the V gene TRBV6-5; 8 bases align to TRBD2. This CDR3 reads CALGRGYEQYF. The CDR3 DNA reads as TGTGCCCTCGGGAGGGGCTACGAGCAGTACTTC.